The present T cell receptor beta chain was sequenced within a study of blood T cell repertoires in COVID-19. Looking at the study overall: The United States, Italy and Spain were the sources of the acute and convalescent COVID-19 samples. Nucleic acid was either cDNA or gDNA, and it came from T cells, B-cell-depleted T cells, or PBMCs.

V was clipped by 7 bases and J by 7 bases; unmatched bases: 11. The CDR3 totals 15 residues. Germline lookup yields CDR1 MDHEN and CDR2 SYDVKM. Original processing notes: Counts of nucleated cells, estimated from reference gene primer amplification, were obtained. Only in-frame clones appear in the TCRdb table, and some are missing; sequencing was by immunoSEQ multiplex PCR. That table is the source of V, J and clone size, and D and trimming were worked out from the DNA. The sample lists around 250,000 clones, about 82% occurring once. The sequencing sample was made of peripheral blood. This sequence was found in a man of 80 years or more with acute or convalescent COVID-19. V gene TRBV28 combines with J gene TRBJ1-5; TRBD1 agrees at 9 bases. In DNA, the CDR3 is TGTGCCAGCACGACTATAGGACAGGGGAAACAGCCCCAGCATTTT. Translating it yields CASTTIGQGKQPQHF.